One and the same sample provided the 7 T cell receptor beta chains below, sequenced in a study of cytomegalovirus exposure and HLA in healthy donors. With 60 Vbeta and 13 Jbeta primers, the PCR was carried out. Profiling relied on immunoSEQ multiplex PCR, and the TCRdb table lists in-frame clones only, not all of them. The table has some 100,000 clones, about two thirds seen once. The source material was PBMCs. These receptors were taken from a woman aged 45-59 years in good health and CMV-seropositive.

This clone came up a few times. The chain combines TRBV27 with TRBJ2-7, with D possibly matching TRBD2 (5 bases). This CDR3 comprises 14 residues. V lost 4 bases and J 5 bases, leaving 15 bases between the germline ends. CDR1 and CDR2 (germline): MNHEY, SMNVEV (reference sequence). As DNA, the CDR3 is TGTGCCAGCAGTTGGGTAGGTCTGCGGGACGAGCAGTACTTC. Translation: CASSWVGLRDEQYF.

CDR3 sequence: CAITNDRAQYNEQFF. The CDR3 DNA reads TGTGCCATCACCAATGACAGGGCGCAATACAATGAGCAGTTCTTC. The genes are TRBV10-3 and TRBJ2-1; 7 nucleotides agree with TRBD1. Trimming at V came to 7 bases and at J to 4 bases, leaving 10 bases not matched to a gene. The CDR3 totals 15 residues. The germline gives CDR1 ENHRY, CDR2 SYGVKD.

This clone appeared once. The V and J genes are TRBV28 and TRBJ2-3; 14 nucleotides agree with TRBD2. Per the germline V gene, CDR1 is MDHEN and CDR2 is SYDVKM. This CDR3 is 17 amino acids long. V gave up 5 bases and J gave up 2 bases; unmatched junction bases: 6. The CDR3 DNA sequence: TGTGCCAGCAGTGAAGGACTAGCGGGAGGATACACAGATACGCAGTATTTT. It codes for CASSEGLAGGYTDTQYF.

The CDR3 DNA follows: TGCGCCAGCAGCTTACTAGCGGGGGGCACAGATACGCAGTATTTT. This codes for CASSLLAGGTDTQYF. V is TRBV5-1 and J is TRBJ2-3; 11 bases align to TRBD2. CDR1 is SGHRS and CDR2 is YFSETQ in the germline V gene. The CDR3 has 15 amino acids. V trimming: 2 bases; J trimming: 1 base; junction bases outside the gene matches: 0.

Concerning this clone: The junction does not match germline at one end; this may be a read error. The sample holds other DNA sequences that translate to the same CDR3. This chain joins TRBV5-1 and TRBJ2-2; 10 nucleotides agree with TRBD2. Germline CDR1 SGHRS, CDR2 YFSETQ. The CDR3 covers 16 residues. DNA for the CDR3: TGCGCCAGCAGCGCAGGGACTAGCGTCAACACCGGGGAGCTGTTCTTT. This gives the protein CASSAGTSVNTGELFF. Supplemented by reference TRBV5-1 and TRBJ2-2, the full variable domain reads KAGVTQTPRYLIKTRGQQVTLSCSPISGHRSVSWYQQTPGQGLQFLFEYFSETQRNKGNFPGRFSGRQFSNSRSEMNVSTLELGDSALYLCASSAGTSVNTGELFFGEGSRLTVL.

This sequence joins TRBV30 and TRBJ1-5; D is undetermined. Trimming removed 0 bases at V and 5 bases at J, with 8 bases between. The CDR3 has 13 amino acids. CDR1 GTSNPN and CDR2 SVGIG come from the germline V gene (reference sequence). CDR3 sequence reads: CAWSVRGDQPQHF. CDR3 nucleotides: TGTGCCTGGAGTGTTAGAGGTGATCAGCCCCAGCATTTT.

This chain joins TRBV14 and TRBJ1-6; D is undetermined. The V end lost 1 base, the J end lost 14 bases, and 6 bases lay between the germline ends. The CDR3 is 11 residues long. The germline V gene encodes CDR1 SGHDN and CDR2 FVKESK. CDR3 protein: CASSQANTLHF. DNA for the CDR3: TGTGCCAGCAGCCAAGCGAACACCCTCCACTTT.